The clone carrying this T cell receptor beta chain was picked up many times. This specimen belongs to a study of blood T cell repertoires in COVID-19. Generated by immunoSEQ multiplex PCR, the TCRdb table keeps only in-frame clones and is missing some. This sample yields some 130,000 clones, of which around 85% are seen a single time; roughly 15% belongs to the top ten. The germline gives CDR1 SGHVS, CDR2 FNYEAQ. The CDR3 has 17 residues. The V end lost 3 bases, the J end lost 5 bases, and 19 bases lay between the germline ends. This chain links TRBV7-6 with TRBJ2-2; D is perhaps TRBD2 (6 bases). The sequencing input was peripheral blood. The clonotype was recovered from a woman of 80 years or more with acute or convalescent COVID-19. CDR3 sequence: CASSFSQAGGVTGELFF. The CDR3 nucleotides read TGTGCCAGCAGCTTCTCCCAAGCGGGCGGCGTTACCGGGGAGCTGTTTTTT.